The present T cell receptor (beta chain) was sequenced within a study of blood T cell repertoires in COVID-19. Turning to the study itself: PBMCs, B-cell-depleted T cells, or T cells provided the cDNA or gDNA that made up the material.

The trim removed 3 bases at V and 1 base at J, leaving 5 bases unmatched. CDR3 size: 16 residues. Germline V lookup: CDR1 SEHNR, CDR2 FQNEAQ (reference sequence). Original analysis: Counts of nucleated cells, estimated from reference gene primer amplification, were obtained. TCRdb's copy holds only in-frame clones and misses some; the assay was immunoSEQ multiplex PCR. The V and J calls and clone size were taken over from that table, and D and trimming were inferred from the DNA. The sample lists around 72,000 clones, around 88% occurring once. This clone appeared a single time. The sequencing sample was made of peripheral blood. The source is an older woman with acute or convalescent COVID-19. The chain is built from TRBV7-9 and TRBJ2-2, with 7 bases matching TRBD1. The CDR3 nucleotides read TGTGCCAGCAGCTTCCCGACAGGGAGGAACACCGGGGAGCTGTTTTTT. It specifies CASSFPTGRNTGELFF.